The T cell receptor (beta chain) under discussion was sequenced for a study of blood T cells in healthy people across ages. Between the trimmed V and J ends, which lost 4 bases and 1 base, there was a span of 5 bases. Germline V gives CDR1 SGHRS, CDR2 YFSETQ. There are 12 residues in the CDR3. A second roughly 6 to 11 cycle PCR used barcoded and J-beta primers. TCRdb processed the 5' RACE reads anew with MiXCR; each CDR3 protein has one entry. The sample includes some 1,000,000 distinct CDR3 sequences, roughly 24% of them seen just once. A remark on this clonotype: This CDR3 is missing its conserved last phenylalanine or tryptophan, likely due to a read error.

This sample also belongs to another study, concerning T cells of mothers and their children.

The chain carries TRBV5-1 and TRBJ2-5; D not certain. The clonotype was recovered from a girl aged 2 to 9 in good health. What was sequenced was blood. The CDR3 DNA reads TGCGCCAGCAGCGGAAGCCAAGAGACCCAGTACCTC. The encoded protein is CASSGSQETQYL.